These 11 T cell receptor beta chains originate from one sample sequenced in a study of blood T cell repertoires in COVID-19. Clones were sequenced by immunoSEQ multiplex PCR, and TCRdb holds only the in-frame ones, with some missing. The sample carries just over 200,000 clones, over 75% recorded once. The sample comprised peripheral blood. The receptor set was obtained from a man at least 80 years old with acute or convalescent COVID-19.

The gene calls are TRBV7-9 and TRBJ2-2; TRBD2 is a possible D gene (5 bases). CDR3 length: 16 amino acids. The V gene's germline CDR1 is SEHNR and CDR2 FQNEAQ (reference sequence). V was pared by 1 base and J by 0 bases, with 9 bases between. The CDR3 DNA reads as TGTGCCAGCAGCTTAGTCGCGGGTTCGAACACCGGGGAGCTGTTTTTT. Its translation: CASSLVAGSNTGELFF. Using reference TRBV7-9 and TRBJ2-2 for the parts outside the CDR3, the full variable domain is DTGVSQNPRHKITKRGQNVTFRCDPISEHNRLYWYRQTLGQGPEFLTYFQNEAQLEKSRLLSDRFSAERPKGSFSTLEIQRTEQGDSAMYLCASSLVAGSNTGELFFGEGSRLTVL.

This clone was found once. This chain uses TRBV18 with TRBJ2-5; D may be TRBD1 (5 bases). The CDR3 has 13 amino acids. Trimming took off 4 bases at V and 9 bases at J, with 15 bases between the two ends. CDR1 and CDR2 (germline): KGHSH, LQKENI. CDR3 nucleotide sequence: TGTGCCAGCTCACAGGGCGTTGGCAGGGCCCAGTACTTC. It is translated as CASSQGVGRAQYF.

The chain has TRBV4-2 and TRBJ2-3, with TRBD2 as a possible D gene (6 bases). The CDR3 has 15 amino acids. Germline V gene lookup returns CDR1 LGHNA and CDR2 YNFKEQ. V lost 1 base to trimming and J lost 4 bases, with 12 bases between them. CDR3 residues: CASSQAGERPDTQYF. The CDR3 DNA follows: TGTGCCAGCAGCCAAGCGGGAGAAAGGCCAGATACGCAGTATTTT.

The chain has TRBV25-1 and TRBJ1-1; no definite D call. The CDR3 is 15 residues long. The germline CDR1 and CDR2 sequences are MGHDK and SYGVNS. V was cut by 2 bases and J by 2 bases, with 12 bases left in between. For the CDR3, the DNA is TGTGCCAGCAGTGAAGCCAGAACCCCCAACACTGAAGCTTTCTTT. Translation: CASSEARTPNTEAFF.

J is TRBJ2-2 and V is TRBV27, with D possibly matching TRBD2 (5 bases). The CDR3 loop spans 15 amino acids. Germline CDR1 and CDR2: MNHEY and SMNVEV (reference sequence). V dropped 6 bases and J dropped 3 bases, with 14 bases sitting between them. The CDR3 nucleotides read TGTGCCAGCAGAACCCAATCGGGGTACACCGGGGAGCTGTTTTTT. Translated: CASRTQSGYTGELFF.

This chain connects TRBV2 to TRBJ2-7; 10 bases fit TRBD2. Germline V gives CDR1 SNHLY, CDR2 FYNNEI. The CDR3 spans 15 residues. With V trimmed by 6 bases and J by 5 bases, 10 bases remained unmatched. Here the CDR3 reads CASRALAGVSHEQYF. The DNA of the CDR3 is TGTGCCAGCAGGGCTCTAGCGGGAGTTTCCCACGAGCAGTACTTC.

This clone occurred a few times. The genes are TRBV5-1 and TRBJ1-3; D gene unclear. Germline assignment: CDR1 SGHRS and CDR2 YFSETQ. V shed 0 bases and J shed 0 bases, with 19 bases lying between them. The CDR3 consists of 19 residues. The CDR3 nucleotides read TGCGCCAGCAGCTTGGGTTGGCAAAGTGGCTCCTCCTCTGGAAACACCATATATTTT. Its protein is CASSLGWQSGSSSGNTIYF.

In this sample, this clone turned up many times. The chain links TRBV29-1 to TRBJ1-5, with D perhaps TRBD1 (5 bases). Germline loops: CDR1 SQVTM, CDR2 ANQGSEA. The CDR3 is 12 residues long. V shed 4 bases and J shed 5 bases, with 9 bases lying between them. The CDR3 spells CSVGGADQPQHF. CDR3 bases: TGCAGCGTTGGTGGGGCGGATCAGCCCCAGCATTTT.

This clone was observed a few times. The gene calls are TRBV19 and TRBJ2-6, with D perhaps TRBD1 (6 bases). Deletions cut 7 bases from V and 0 bases from J, with 16 bases between. Germline V gene sequence: CDR1 LNHDA, CDR2 SQIVND (reference sequence). The CDR3 covers 17 residues. The CDR3 here is CASTGQYLNSGANVLTF. Written as DNA, the CDR3 is TGTGCCAGTACTGGACAGTACTTAAACTCTGGGGCCAACGTCCTGACTTTC.

This clone was seen a handful of times. The J gene is TRBJ1-1, the V gene TRBV19; 8 nucleotides match TRBD1. CDR1 and CDR2 from the germline V gene are LNHDA and SQIVND (reference sequence). V was pared by 8 bases and J by 0 bases, with 2 bases of the junction left unmatched. CDR3 length: 13 residues. The DNA for the CDR3 is TGTGCCAGTGTGGGACAGGTGAACACTGAAGCTTTCTTT. Encoded protein: CASVGQVNTEAFF.

The chain recombines TRBV15 with TRBJ2-3; unclear D gene. Trimming removed 3 bases from V and 5 bases from J, with 15 bases in between. Germline V gene lookup returns CDR1 LNHNV and CDR2 YYDKDF (reference sequence). The CDR3 spans 15 residues. CDR3 in DNA: TGTGCCACCAGCAGGGTCCAAGGAGCGTTAGATACGCAGTATTTT. Protein sequence: CATSRVQGALDTQYF.